These 21 T cell receptor beta chains share one sample of origin, sequenced in a study of siplizumab effects on memory and regulatory T cells. Profiling relied on immunoSEQ multiplex PCR, and the TCRdb table lists in-frame clones only, not all of them. The profile shows more than 85,000 clones, about 91% of them singletons. Sequenced input: CD4+ T cells sorted from blood. The receptors here all came from a human donor in good health. Some clones in this sample may be carry-over from other donors' samples.

This clone appeared once. A read error may produce the germline difference seen at one junction end. The chain recombines TRBV19 with TRBJ1-1, with TRBD1 identical over 11 bases. This CDR3 comprises 16 residues. Germline-derived CDR1 and CDR2 are LNHDA and SQIVND (reference sequence). The CDR3 region has the DNA TGTGTCAGTAGCCGCGGGGACAGGGGGAAGAACACTGAAGCTTTCTTT. This encodes CVSSRGDRGKNTEAFF.

This chain uses TRBV9 with TRBJ2-3, with D unclear. The CDR3 sequence is 15 residues long. From germline, CDR1 is SGDLS and CDR2 YYNGEE. V was clipped by 4 bases and J by 4 bases, with 16 bases between them. Written as DNA, the CDR3 is TGTGCCAGCAGCCAAAGGACCTCTGGAGCAGATACGCAGTATTTT. This codes for CASSQRTSGADTQYF.

This rearrangement joins TRBV19 to TRBJ1-3, with TRBD1 identical over 7 bases. This CDR3 is built from 16 residues. Germline V lookup: CDR1 LNHDA, CDR2 SQIVND (reference sequence). V lost 6 bases to trimming and J lost 1 base; unmatched junction nucleotides: 9. The CDR3 DNA follows: TGTGCCAGTAGAACCGGGACAGAGACTTCTGGAAACACCATATATTTT. This codes for CASRTGTETSGNTIYF.

This rearrangement joins TRBV6-4 to TRBJ2-1, with TRBD2 matching over 12 bases. Germline CDR1 MRHNA, CDR2 SNTAGT. The CDR3 runs 16 residues. The ends lost 0 bases at V and 8 bases at J; junction bases unmatched: 5. The CDR3, as DNA: TGTGCCAGCAGTGACTCCGCTAGCGGGAGGGCCTATGAGCAGTTCTTC. Its translation: CASSDSASGRAYEQFF.

This sequence joins TRBV5-6 and TRBJ2-3; 12 nucleotides line up with TRBD2. The CDR3 extends over 18 amino acids. Germline CDR1 reads SGHDT; CDR2 reads YYEEEE. V was clipped by 0 bases and J by 3 bases; unmatched bases: 8. The CDR3 nucleotides read TGTGCCAGCAGCTTGGTCTTCGCCGGGACTAGCGGGACAGATACGCAGTATTTT. It is translated as CASSLVFAGTSGTDTQYF. The whole variable domain, filled in from reference TRBV5-6 and TRBJ2-3, reads DAGVTQSPTHLIKTRGQQVTLRCSPKSGHDTVSWYQQALGQGPQFIFQYYEEEERQRGNFPDRFSGHQFPNYSSELNVNALLLGDSALYLCASSLVFAGTSGTDTQYFGPGTRLTVL.

V and J are TRBV18 and TRBJ1-5, with unresolved D. The ends were cut back, 3 bases at V and 5 bases at J, with 11 bases in the middle. Per the germline V gene, CDR1 is KGHSH and CDR2 is LQKENI. CDR3 length: 14 amino acids. The chain's CDR3 is CASSPPMQDQPQHF. The CDR3 DNA reads as TGTGCCAGCTCACCCCCGATGCAGGATCAGCCCCAGCATTTT.

The genes are TRBV18 and TRBJ1-1; D not resolved. Germline V gene data show CDR1 as KGHSH and CDR2 as LQKENI. V lost 0 bases and J lost 2, with 7 bases in between. The CDR3 spans 14 residues. CDR3 sequence: CASSPPKGNTEAFF. CDR3 DNA: TGTGCCAGCTCACCACCTAAGGGAAACACTGAAGCTTTCTTT.

The V and J genes are TRBV5-1 and TRBJ1-1, with D uncertain. Looked up from germline, CDR1 is SGHRS and CDR2 is YFSETQ. V lost 0 bases and J lost 1, with 10 bases in between. CDR3 length equals 15 residues. CDR3 bases: TGCGCCAGCAGCTTGGTGAGATCCCAGAACACTGAAGCTTTCTTT. It encodes CASSLVRSQNTEAFF.

The genes are TRBV18 and TRBJ1-1; D not resolved. The CDR3 contains 13 residues. The V and J ends lost 2 bases and 1 base respectively, with 5 bases between them. CDR1 KGHSH and CDR2 LQKENI come from the germline V gene. This CDR3 reads CASSPVENTEAFF. The CDR3, as DNA: TGTGCCAGCTCACCAGTTGAGAACACTGAAGCTTTCTTT. The variable domain in full, with the rest retrieved from reference TRBV18 and TRBJ1-1, is NAGVMQNPRHLVRRRGQEARLRCSPMKGHSHVYWYRQLPEEGLKFMVYLQKENIIDESGMPKERFSAEFPKEGPSILRIQQVVRGDSAAYFCASSPVENTEAFFGQGTRLTVV.

In this sample, this clone turned up once. The rearrangement uses TRBV5-4 and TRBJ2-3; D is unclear. This CDR3 has 14 residues. Per the germline V gene, CDR1 is SGHNT and CDR2 is YYREEE (reference sequence). Trimming removed 2 bases at V and 2 bases at J, with 9 bases between. The CDR3, as DNA: TGTGCCAGCAGCTTTCGTAGTCTCACAGATACGCAGTATTTT. Residues: CASSFRSLTDTQYF.

The genes are TRBV15 and TRBJ2-2, with 8 nucleotides matching TRBD2. This CDR3 is 16 amino acids long. CDR1 is LNHNV, CDR2 YYDKDF, per germline (reference sequence). The V gene end was trimmed by 1 base and the J gene end by 8 bases; junction bases not matched to a gene: 9. The CDR3 nucleotides are TGTGCCACCAGCAGAGGGGTGACTAGCGAAAGTGGGGAGCTGTTTTTT. Its protein product is CATSRGVTSESGELFF.

V and J are TRBV29-1 and TRBJ2-3, with unresolved D. CDR1 is SQVTM, CDR2 ANQGSEA, per germline. V lost 3 bases, J lost 6 bases, and 10 bases lay in between. The CDR3 runs 12 residues. The CDR3 nucleotides are TGCAGCGTTGACGGTACTGGGGATACGCAGTATTTT. The encoded protein is CSVDGTGDTQYF.

The V call is TRBV2, the J call TRBJ1-5; 8 bases are a match to TRBD1. This CDR3 contains 13 residues. J was trimmed by 4 bases and V by 6 bases; bases with no gene match: 2. From germline, CDR1 is SNHLY and CDR2 FYNNEI. CDR3 protein: CASSGTGNQPQHF. The CDR3 DNA reads TGTGCCAGCAGCGGGACAGGAAATCAGCCCCAGCATTTT.

The rearrangement joins TRBV2 to TRBJ2-2; no reliable D call. The length of the CDR3 is 15 residues. Germline CDR1 SNHLY, CDR2 FYNNEI. V was pared by 8 bases and J by 4 bases, with 17 bases between. The CDR3 reads CASSSGPIGTGELFF. CDR3 nucleotides: TGTGCCAGCTCTAGTGGCCCCATAGGCACCGGGGAGCTGTTTTTT.

The chain carries TRBV5-8 and TRBJ2-5; D perhaps matches TRBD2 (6 bases). The CDR3 covers 14 residues. The V end was cut by 7 bases, the J end by 4 bases, with 17 bases between. Germline CDR1 SGHTS, CDR2 YDEGEE. The CDR3 nucleotides read TGTGCCAGCTCGCGGGGACTTGGCGGAGAGACCCAGTACTTC. It translates to CASSRGLGGETQYF.

The genes are TRBV11-3 and TRBJ2-1; 10 nucleotides align to TRBD1. The CDR3 runs to 14 residues. The germline V gene encodes CDR1 SGHNT and CDR2 YENEEA. The V gene end was trimmed by 5 bases and the J gene end by 5 bases; junction bases not matched to a gene: 3. CDR3 coding DNA: TGTGCCAGCAGCGGGACAGGGGACAACAATGAGCAGTTCTTC. This codes for CASSGTGDNNEQFF.

Remarks on this clone: At the DNA level, this CDR3 is encoded by other sequences in the same sample as well. This rearrangement joins TRBV4-1 to TRBJ1-2, with unresolved D. The CDR3 has 13 amino acids. The germline CDR1 and CDR2 sequences are MGHRA and YSYEKL. Trimming left V 4 bases short and J 8 bases short, with 14 bases between. CDR3: CASSPSMLAGYTF. As DNA, the CDR3 is TGCGCCAGCAGCCCCTCGATGTTGGCCGGCTACACCTTC.

The chain has TRBV12-5 and TRBJ2-3; D ambiguous. CDR3 length: 13 amino acids. Germline V gene lookup returns CDR1 LGHNT and CDR2 FRNRAP. V gave up 7 bases and J gave up 3 bases, with 11 bases separating them. The CDR3 bases are TGTGCTAGTGCCCTTCCTCTGACAGATACGCAGTATTTT. This codes for CASALPLTDTQYF.

CDR3 DNA: TGCGCCAGCAAACTGTCCCCAGGCAGCTCTGGGGCCAACGTCCTGACTTTC. Its translation: CASKLSPGSSGANVLTF. The chain joins TRBV5-1 to TRBJ2-6; no clear D. CDR3 length: 17 residues. Per germline, CDR1 SGHRS and CDR2 YFSETQ. V shed 6 bases and J shed 0 bases, with 16 bases lying between them.

This clone was observed once. V gene TRBV9 combines with J gene TRBJ2-5; D assignment may be TRBD1 or TRBD2 (5 bases each). Trimming removed 0 bases from V and 2 bases from J, with 11 bases in between. This CDR3 contains 15 residues. The germline CDR1 and CDR2 sequences are SGDLS and YYNGEE. The CDR3 loop is CASSVGGSIQETQYF. The CDR3, as DNA: TGTGCCAGCAGCGTAGGGGGGAGTATACAAGAGACCCAGTACTTC.

Here the CDR3 reads CASSPAPTLRERSTGELFF. CDR3 bases: TGTGCCAGCAGCCCCGCCCCTACCCTACGGGAAAGGAGCACCGGGGAGCTGTTTTTT. The chain uses TRBV5-4 and TRBJ2-2, with D possibly being TRBD2 (5 bases). V shed 4 bases and J shed 4 bases, with 26 bases lying between them. Germline V gives CDR1 SGHNT, CDR2 YYREEE (reference sequence). The CDR3 length is 19 residues.